Following are 6 T cell receptor beta chains from one sample sequenced in a study of blood T cell repertoires in COVID-19. Measured with immunoSEQ multiplex PCR; TCRdb has only the in-frame clones, and not every one. This table holds approximately 200,000 clones, 86% found once. The sample consisted of PBMCs or T cells enriched from blood (not recorded which). These receptors all come from a woman in her twenties or thirties who had been exposed to COVID-19.

The CDR3 DNA reads as TGTGCCAGCAGCTTGACCGGCAGGTTGGACGAGCAGTACTTC. Amino acids: CASSLTGRLDEQYF. This chain connects TRBV5-6 to TRBJ2-7; D gene ambiguous. The V end lost 1 base, the J end lost 5 bases, and 13 bases lay between the germline ends. Germline V CDR1 and CDR2: SGHDT, YYEEEE. This CDR3 has 14 amino acids.

This clone showed up just once. This chain joins TRBV30 and TRBJ1-1; D is unresolved. V shed 4 bases and J shed 6 bases, with 18 bases lying between them. The CDR3 runs to 14 residues. Per the germline V gene, CDR1 is GTSNPN and CDR2 is SVGIG (reference sequence). As DNA, the CDR3 is TGTGCCTGGAAATCGGTCGGCAGACAAGCTGAAGCTTTCTTT. It is translated as CAWKSVGRQAEAFF.

This rearrangement joins TRBV10-2 to TRBJ1-1, with TRBD1 as a possible D gene (6 bases). Trimming removed 3 bases from V and 1 base from J, with 9 bases in between. The length of the CDR3 is 14 residues. Looked up from germline, CDR1 is WSHSY and CDR2 is SAAADI. The CDR3 nucleotides are TGCGCCAGCAGTGAAGTGACAGGGAACACTGAAGCTTTCTTT. It codes for CASSEVTGNTEAFF.

As DNA, the CDR3 is TGTGCCAGCAGCCGGGGCAGCTTTAATGAAAAACTGTTTTTT. Protein product: CASSRGSFNEKLFF. The chain uses TRBV3-1 (or the pseudogene TRBV3-2) and TRBJ1-4, with a possible D match to TRBD1 (5 bases). The germline CDR1 and CDR2 sequences are LGHDT and YNNKEL (reference sequence). Deletions cut 4 bases from V and 4 bases from J, with 10 bases between. This CDR3 contains 14 residues.

The chain couples TRBV3-1 (or the pseudogene TRBV3-2) to TRBJ2-5; possibly TRBD1 for D (5 bases). V lost 4 bases and J lost 0, with 9 bases in between. Germline CDR1 and CDR2: LGHDT and YNNKEL (reference sequence). This CDR3 is 14 amino acids long. The CDR3 spells CASSRDRYQETQYF. In DNA form, the CDR3 reads TGTGCCAGCAGCCGCGACAGATACCAAGAGACCCAGTACTTC.

This chain links TRBV11-2 with TRBJ1-1; D unresolved. Per germline, CDR1 SGHAT and CDR2 FQNNGV. V lost 3 bases and J 7 bases, leaving 6 bases between the germline ends. The CDR3 spans 11 residues. The CDR3 is CASSLAFEAFF. The CDR3 DNA reads TGTGCCAGCAGCTTGGCCTTTGAAGCTTTCTTT.